This TCR beta chain emerged from a study of shared clonotypes between healthy human individuals. General study findings and limits: Shared across a few donors were around 5% of the naive CD4 clonotypes.

CD45RO-negative cells were positively selected for CCR7, leaving out terminally differentiated effector memory CD45RA+ cells. This CDR3 spans 18 amino acids. Per the germline V gene, CDR1 is LGHNA and CDR2 is YSLEER. The V segment lost 0 bases and the J segment 4 bases; nucleotides outside the gene matches: 13. Of note for this clone: Its cognate antigen is unknown.

Running of the assay took place at deep level. Only in-frame clones appear in the TCRdb table, and some are missing; sequencing was by immunoSEQ multiplex PCR. The sample holds more than 2 million clones, 85% to 95% seen once. This clonotype originated in a man aged 18 to 29 in good health. Sequences were obtained from naive CD8+ T cells sorted from blood. This chain uses TRBV4-3 with TRBJ1-2, with 8 bases lining up with TRBD1. Here the CDR3 reads CASSQDRVNTGGAYGYTF. CDR3 nucleotides: TGCGCCAGCAGCCAAGATCGAGTGAATACAGGGGGGGCCTATGGCTACACCTTC.